These 15 T cell receptor beta chains came from one sample sequenced in a study of PD-1 blockade in classical Hodgkin lymphoma. No patient escaped relapse after autologous stem cell transplantation, and brentuximab vedotin exposure varied. Sequencing was performed with immunoSEQ multiplex PCR; in TCRdb, only in-frame clones are kept and a portion is missing. The sample includes 50,000 or so clones, around 67% of them seen just once. Here the sequenced sample was peripheral blood mononuclear cells (PBMCs), taken before the second cycle of nivolumab. These receptors were obtained from a human donor with classical Hodgkin lymphoma.

The V call is TRBV5-1, the J call TRBJ2-3; D is unresolved. Trimming pared 0 bases from V and 5 bases from J, leaving 16 bases between. The CDR3 runs to 16 residues. Germline lookup yields CDR1 SGHRS and CDR2 YFSETQ. The CDR3 is CASSLENGQGRDTQYF. CDR3 sequence (DNA): TGCGCCAGCAGCTTGGAAAATGGCCAAGGCCGAGATACGCAGTATTTT.

The J gene is TRBJ2-1, the V gene TRBV9, with D perhaps TRBD1 (5 bases). CDR1 is SGDLS and CDR2 is YYNGEE in the germline V gene. The CDR3 is 14 residues long. Deletions cut 1 base from V and 8 bases from J, with 13 bases between. This chain's CDR3 is CASSVKGIGDEQFF. CDR3 bases: TGTGCCAGCAGCGTAAAAGGGATAGGGGATGAGCAGTTCTTC.

By sample fraction, this clone is medium-sized. V usage is TRBV7-9 and J usage is TRBJ2-7, with 9 bases aligning to TRBD2. The CDR3 consists of 15 residues. The germline V gene encodes CDR1 SEHNR and CDR2 FQNEAQ (reference sequence). V was pared by 3 bases and J by 0 bases, with 3 bases of the junction left unmatched. The CDR3 coding sequence is TGTGCCAGCAGCTTCGGGGGACTAGCCTCCTACGAGCAGTACTTC. Encoded protein: CASSFGGLASYEQYF. Filled out from reference TRBV7-9 and TRBJ2-7, the complete variable domain reads DTGVSQNPRHKITKRGQNVTFRCDPISEHNRLYWYRQTLGQGPEFLTYFQNEAQLEKSRLLSDRFSAERPKGSFSTLEIQRTEQGDSAMYLCASSFGGLASYEQYFGPGTRLTVT.

The chain combines TRBV4-3 with TRBJ2-7; TRBD1 aligns across 7 bases. The CDR3 extends over 15 amino acids. V shed 3 bases and J 4 bases; nucleotides not matched to a gene: 9. Germline V lookup: CDR1 LGHNA, CDR2 YSLEER. CDR3 amino acids: CASSHSTGLLYEQYF. CDR3 nucleotides: TGCGCCAGCAGCCACTCGACAGGGTTGCTTTACGAGCAGTACTTC.

This chain's CDR3 is CASSPLSNRGWTDTQYF. The CDR3 nucleotides are TGTGCCAGCTCACCACTATCAAACAGGGGGTGGACAGATACGCAGTATTTT. The gene calls are TRBV18 and TRBJ2-3; 8 nucleotides agree with TRBD1. V lost 1 base to trimming and J lost 3 bases; unmatched junction nucleotides: 9. Looked up from germline, CDR1 is KGHSH and CDR2 is LQKENI. The CDR3 length is 17 residues. The full variable domain, rest sourced from reference TRBV18 and TRBJ2-3, is NAGVMQNPRHLVRRRGQEARLRCSPMKGHSHVYWYRQLPEEGLKFMVYLQKENIIDESGMPKERFSAEFPKEGPSILRIQQVVRGDSAAYFCASSPLSNRGWTDTQYFGPGTRLTVL.

This chain uses TRBV7-2 with TRBJ2-7; no reliable D call. CDR3 length: 13 amino acids. V lost 5 bases, J lost 3 bases, and 11 bases lay in between. Germline CDR1 reads SGHTA; CDR2 reads FQGNSA. CDR3 sequence: CASSRRTYYEQYF. CDR3 coding DNA: TGTGCCAGCAGCCGCAGGACCTACTACGAGCAGTACTTC.

The chain joins TRBV9 to TRBJ1-2; a weak D match, TRBD1 (5 bases). The germline V gene encodes CDR1 SGDLS and CDR2 YYNGEE. The CDR3 sequence is 15 residues long. V shed 3 bases and J shed 0 bases, with 12 bases lying between them. The CDR3 spells CASSGTIQANYGYTF. The CDR3 nucleotides are TGTGCCAGCAGCGGGACAATTCAGGCTAACTATGGCTACACCTTC.

The chain carries TRBV6-1 and TRBJ2-5; TRBD2 aligns across 10 bases. The V gene's germline CDR1 is MNHNS and CDR2 SASEGT. This CDR3 is built from 18 residues. After removal of 3 bases from V and 5 bases from J, the junction contained 15 bases not matched to a gene. The CDR3 here is CASSDQGLAGVGWETQYF. The CDR3 coding sequence is TGTGCCAGCAGTGATCAAGGTCTAGCGGGAGTCGGATGGGAGACCCAGTACTTC.

The chain employs TRBV19 and TRBJ1-1; maybe TRBD1 (5 bases). Trimming took 6 bases from V and 4 from J, leaving 12 bases between them. The CDR3 consists of 13 residues. Germline assignment: CDR1 LNHDA and CDR2 SQIVND (reference sequence). The CDR3 region has the DNA TGTGCCAGTAGGGTCGGGGCAGTCACTGAAGCTTTCTTT. As protein: CASRVGAVTEAFF.

The chain is built from TRBV28 and TRBJ1-1; D not resolved. The CDR3 sequence is 11 residues long. The V gene's germline CDR1 is MDHEN and CDR2 SYDVKM. Trimming left V 2 bases short and J 4 bases short, with 2 bases between. CDR3 in amino acids: CASSLATEAFF. DNA of the CDR3: TGTGCCAGCAGTTTAGCCACTGAAGCTTTCTTT.

This chain joins TRBV9 and TRBJ2-3, with a tentative D call TRBD2 (5 bases). The germline V and J ends were trimmed by 3 bases and 0 bases, with 11 bases remaining between them. Germline lookup yields CDR1 SGDLS and CDR2 YYNGEE. CDR3 length: 15 amino acids. This CDR3 is CASSARGTSTDTQYF. The DNA of the CDR3 is TGTGCCAGCAGCGCCCGGGGTACCAGCACAGATACGCAGTATTTT.

The chain links TRBV5-1 to TRBJ1-1; 10 bases match TRBD1. Germline CDR1 SGHRS, CDR2 YFSETQ. Trimming cost V 4 bases and J 6 bases; bases outside gene matches: 6. The CDR3 extends over 14 amino acids. The CDR3 DNA follows: TGCGCCAGCAGCGAAGGACAGGGGGTCGCTGAAGCTTTCTTT. Translated: CASSEGQGVAEAFF.

The chain couples TRBV6-6 to TRBJ2-3; TRBD2 aligns across 11 bases. The trim removed 7 bases at V and 3 bases at J, leaving 3 bases unmatched. The CDR3 is 14 residues long. Looked up from germline, CDR1 is MNHNY and CDR2 is SVGAGI (reference sequence). Here the CDR3 DNA reads TGTGCCAGCACCTTAGCGGGAGGGACAGATACGCAGTATTTT. Protein: CASTLAGGTDTQYF.

This chain joins TRBV7-2 and TRBJ2-7; 14 positions match TRBD2. Trimming cost V 3 bases and J 0 bases; bases outside gene matches: 4. In germline, CDR1 is SGHTA, CDR2 FQGNSA. The CDR3 totals 17 residues. The chain's CDR3 is CASSFGTSGGLSYEQYF. The CDR3 nucleotides are TGTGCCAGCAGCTTTGGGACTAGCGGGGGCCTCTCCTACGAGCAGTACTTC.

The gene calls are TRBV27 and TRBJ2-3; the D gene is possibly TRBD2 (5 bases). The CDR3 covers 15 residues. Germline CDR1 and CDR2: MNHEY and SMNVEV (reference sequence). Trimming took off 2 bases at V and 2 bases at J, with 11 bases between the two ends. The CDR3 region is CASSLGDYNTDTQYF. CDR3 sequence (DNA): TGTGCCAGCAGTTTAGGAGACTATAACACAGATACGCAGTATTTT.